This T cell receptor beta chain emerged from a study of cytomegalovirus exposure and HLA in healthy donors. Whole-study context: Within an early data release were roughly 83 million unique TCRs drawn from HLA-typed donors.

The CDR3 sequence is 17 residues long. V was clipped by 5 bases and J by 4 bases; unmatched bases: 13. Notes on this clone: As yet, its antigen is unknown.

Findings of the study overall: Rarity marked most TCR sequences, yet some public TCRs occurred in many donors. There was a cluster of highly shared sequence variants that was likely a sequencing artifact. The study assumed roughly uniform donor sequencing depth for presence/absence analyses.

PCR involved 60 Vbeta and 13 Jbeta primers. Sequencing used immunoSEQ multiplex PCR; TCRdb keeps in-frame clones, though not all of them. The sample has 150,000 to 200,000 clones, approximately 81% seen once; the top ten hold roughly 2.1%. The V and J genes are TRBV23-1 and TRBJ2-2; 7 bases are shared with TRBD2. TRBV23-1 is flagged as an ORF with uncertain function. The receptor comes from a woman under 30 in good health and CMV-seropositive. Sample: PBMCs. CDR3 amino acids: CASSTRARGVGTGELFF. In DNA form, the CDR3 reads TGCGCCAGCAGTACCCGGGCTCGGGGGGTCGGCACCGGGGAGCTGTTTTTT.